A selection of T cell receptor beta chains follows, all from one sample in a study of OX40 agonist ivuxolimab in advanced cancers. Profiled with immunoSEQ multiplex PCR; TCRdb holds only in-frame clones, not every one. The data contain some 73,000 clones, about 87% of them singletons. Material: CD4+ or CD8+ T cells sorted from blood, obtained in a trial of the OX40 agonist ivuxolimab. These receptors all stem from an adult with an advanced solid tumor such as melanoma, head and neck, liver or kidney cancer. CDR3s include the opening cysteine and the closing phenylalanine or tryptophan. D genes are given only for firm matches. Size is stated for part of the rows, as once, few or many counts, or as a class when the clone is expanded.

d_gene: -
j_gene: TRBJ1-2
abundance: few
v_gene: TRBV27
CDR3nt: TGTGCCAGCAGTCCCCCGGGAGCTCGGTATGGCTACACCTTC
CDR3aa: CASSPPGARYGYTF

d_gene: -
j_gene: TRBJ2-7
abundance: -
v_gene: TRBV11-2
CDR3nt: TGTGCCAGCAGCTTGGACTTAGGGGCCTACGAGCAGTACTTC
CDR3aa: CASSLDLGAYEQYF

d_gene: -
j_gene: TRBJ2-7
abundance: -
v_gene: TRBV7-9
CDR3nt: TGTGCCAGCAGCCCTACCGAGTGGGGGTCACGTAGCTCCTACGAGCAGTACTTC
CDR3aa: CASSPTEWGSRSSYEQYF

d_gene: -
j_gene: TRBJ1-4
abundance: -
v_gene: TRBV6-1
CDR3nt: TGTGCCAGCAGTGAATACCTTAATGAAAAACTGTTTTTT
CDR3aa: CASSEYLNEKLFF

d_gene: -
j_gene: TRBJ2-7
abundance: once
v_gene: TRBV11-2
CDR3nt: TGTGCCAGCAGCCTAACTGACTCCACATACGAGCAGTACTTC
CDR3aa: CASSLTDSTYEQYF

d_gene: TRBD1
j_gene: TRBJ1-2
abundance: -
v_gene: TRBV15
CDR3nt: TGTGCCACCAGCGAAAACAGGGGGCTAAACTATGGCTACACCTTC
CDR3aa: CATSENRGLNYGYTF

d_gene: -
j_gene: TRBJ2-5
abundance: -
v_gene: TRBV4-1
CDR3nt: TGCGCCAGCAGCCAAGCCCCGACTAGTCAGGAGACCCAGTACTTC
CDR3aa: CASSQAPTSQETQYF

d_gene: TRBD2
j_gene: TRBJ2-7
abundance: -
v_gene: TRBV19
CDR3nt: TGTGCCAGTGGGCCGCTAGCGGGAGGTTCCTACGAGCAGTACTTC
CDR3aa: CASGPLAGGSYEQYF

d_gene: -
j_gene: TRBJ1-2
abundance: -
v_gene: TRBV15
CDR3nt: TGTGCCACCAGCAGAGATCGGGGGGGCGTCGGCTACACCTTC
CDR3aa: CATSRDRGGVGYTF

d_gene: -
j_gene: TRBJ1-1
abundance: -
v_gene: TRBV19
CDR3nt: TGTGCCAGTAGTATGTCCGGGAACACTGAAGCTTTCTTT
CDR3aa: CASSMSGNTEAFF

d_gene: -
j_gene: TRBJ1-1
abundance: once
v_gene: TRBV2
CDR3nt: TGTGCCAGCGAGGGTTTCAGCACTGAAGCTTTCTTT
CDR3aa: CASEGFSTEAFF

d_gene: TRBD1
j_gene: TRBJ2-7
abundance: -
v_gene: TRBV27
CDR3nt: TGTGCCAGCAGTTTATCGGGACAGGTACTCTCCTACGAGCAGTACTTC
CDR3aa: CASSLSGQVLSYEQYF

d_gene: -
j_gene: TRBJ2-7
abundance: -
v_gene: TRBV27
CDR3nt: TGTGCCAGCTCCCAAGGCCACGAGCAGTACTTC
CDR3aa: CASSQGHEQYF

d_gene: TRBD1
j_gene: TRBJ1-1
abundance: -
v_gene: TRBV10-2
CDR3nt: TGCGCCAGCAGTGGTCCAGGGGGCAACACTGAAGCTTTCTTT
CDR3aa: CASSGPGGNTEAFF

d_gene: -
j_gene: TRBJ1-2
abundance: -
v_gene: TRBV27
CDR3nt: TGTGCCAGCGGATCCAGTCTATATGGCTACACCTTC
CDR3aa: CASGSSLYGYTF

d_gene: -
j_gene: TRBJ2-7
abundance: -
v_gene: TRBV30
CDR3nt: TGTGCCTGGAATATCAAACAGGGTTCGACCTACGAGCAGTACTTC
CDR3aa: CAWNIKQGSTYEQYF

d_gene: -
j_gene: TRBJ2-5
abundance: -
v_gene: TRBV6-5
CDR3nt: TGTGCCAGCAGGCCCTCCCCAGGGACCCAAGAGACCCAGTACTTC
CDR3aa: CASRPSPGTQETQYF

d_gene: -
j_gene: TRBJ2-2
abundance: once
v_gene: TRBV6-5
CDR3nt: TGTGCCAGCAGTTACTCGGGCGGTGGTGGCGGGGAGCTGTTTTTT
CDR3aa: CASSYSGGGGGELFF

d_gene: -
j_gene: TRBJ1-2
abundance: -
v_gene: TRBV27
CDR3nt: TGTGCCAGCAGTTTAGGGGGACACGGCGGCTACACCTTC
CDR3aa: CASSLGGHGGYTF

d_gene: TRBD1
j_gene: TRBJ2-1
abundance: -
v_gene: TRBV2
CDR3nt: TGTGCCAGCAGCGGGACAGAATCTAATGAGCAGTTCTTC
CDR3aa: CASSGTESNEQFF

d_gene: -
j_gene: TRBJ1-2
abundance: -
v_gene: TRBV13
CDR3nt: TGTGCCAGCAGCTTAGGGTCTTACGATGGCTACACCTTC
CDR3aa: CASSLGSYDGYTF

d_gene: TRBD1
j_gene: TRBJ2-7
abundance: -
v_gene: TRBV18
CDR3nt: TGTGCCAGCTCACCCGGGACAGGGACGTCCTACGAGCAGTACTTC
CDR3aa: CASSPGTGTSYEQYF

d_gene: -
j_gene: TRBJ2-7
abundance: -
v_gene: TRBV6-1
CDR3nt: TGTGCCAGTCTAAGGGTTTCAGACGAGCAGTACTTC
CDR3aa: CASLRVSDEQYF

d_gene: TRBD2
j_gene: TRBJ2-1
abundance: -
v_gene: TRBV7-3
CDR3nt: TGTGCCAGCAGCTTACTAGCGGGAGCCGGAAATGAGCAGTTCTTC
CDR3aa: CASSLLAGAGNEQFF

d_gene: TRBD1
j_gene: TRBJ2-7
abundance: -
v_gene: TRBV4-2
CDR3nt: TGTGCCAGCAGCCCCCCGGCCGGGACAGCTTCCTACGAGCAGTACTTC
CDR3aa: CASSPPAGTASYEQYF

d_gene: -
j_gene: TRBJ2-7
abundance: -
v_gene: TRBV6-1
CDR3nt: TGTGCCAGCAGTGAAAACCCCGCGGCCCCCTACGAGCAGTACTTC
CDR3aa: CASSENPAAPYEQYF

d_gene: -
j_gene: TRBJ2-1
abundance: -
v_gene: TRBV29-1
CDR3nt: TGCAGCGTTGGGCTTGAGCAGTTCTTC
CDR3aa: CSVGLEQFF

d_gene: TRBD1
j_gene: TRBJ2-7
abundance: once
v_gene: TRBV7-9
CDR3nt: TGTGCCAGCAGCCCTAGGGACAGGGGTTACGAGCAGTACTTC
CDR3aa: CASSPRDRGYEQYF